This entry lists 27 T cell receptor beta chains sequenced from one sample in a study of blood T cell repertoires in COVID-19. Clones were read by immunoSEQ multiplex PCR, and TCRdb kept only the in-frame ones, dropping some. The sample contains more than 15,000 clones, approximately 90% of which appear only once. The sequencing input was peripheral blood. These receptors originate from a woman in her sixties or seventies with active COVID-19.

The genes are TRBV9 and TRBJ1-1, with unresolved D. The ends were cut back, 2 bases at V and 4 bases at J, with 15 bases in the middle. Per germline, CDR1 SGDLS and CDR2 YYNGEE. This CDR3 comprises 15 residues. In DNA, the CDR3 is TGTGCCAGCAGCGTCACATATAATCCGATCACTGAAGCTTTCTTT. Its protein is CASSVTYNPITEAFF. Drawing the rest from reference TRBV9 and TRBJ1-1, the complete variable domain is DSGVTQTPKHLITATGQRVTLRCSPRSGDLSVYWYQQSLDQGLQFLIQYYNGEERAKGNILERFSAQQFPDLHSELNLSSLELGDSALYFCASSVTYNPITEAFFGQGTRLTVV.

The rearrangement uses TRBV9 and TRBJ1-3; D gene uncertain. The CDR3 has 13 residues. Trimming shortened V by 5 bases and J by 2 bases, and 8 bases separated the two germline ends. The germline V gene has CDR1 SGDLS and CDR2 YYNGEE. The DNA for the CDR3 is TGTGCCAGCAGTGAGCACCCTGGAAACACCATATATTTT. Translating it yields CASSEHPGNTIYF.

The V and J genes are TRBV29-1 and TRBJ1-2; D ambiguous. The CDR3 extends over 15 amino acids. With 0 bases removed from V and 2 bases from J, the gap between germline ends came to 13 bases. The germline V gene has CDR1 SQVTM and CDR2 ANQGSEA. CDR3 loop: CSVEDRGDDNYGYTF. In DNA, the CDR3 is TGCAGCGTTGAAGATCGCGGGGATGACAACTATGGCTACACCTTC.

This clone was seen once. The chain couples TRBV6-6 to TRBJ1-4; 8 bases map to TRBD1. This CDR3 is 14 amino acids long. The germline V gene has CDR1 MNHNY and CDR2 SVGAGI (reference sequence). V trimming: 6 bases; J trimming: 8 bases; junction bases outside the gene matches: 8. DNA of the CDR3: TGTGCCAGCAGGCACGGACAGGGTGGGGAAAAACTGTTTTTT. Its translation: CASRHGQGGEKLFF.

The sample holds a few counts of this clone. The chain combines TRBV6-5 with TRBJ2-1, with D possibly matching TRBD1 (5 bases). This CDR3 is 12 amino acids long. Germline assignment: CDR1 MNHEY and CDR2 SVGAGI. The ends were cut back, 5 bases at V and 9 bases at J, with 11 bases in the middle. The CDR3 coding sequence is TGTGCCAGCAGTCCCAGGGCCGGTGAGCAGTTCTTC. Encoded protein: CASSPRAGEQFF.

The chain couples TRBV11-2 to TRBJ1-6; D gene unclear. Trimming stripped 5 bases from V and 0 bases from J, with 5 bases between. In germline, CDR1 is SGHAT, CDR2 FQNNGV. The CDR3 extends over 14 amino acids. The CDR3 loop is CASSPSSYNSPLHF. The CDR3, as DNA: TGTGCCAGCAGCCCGAGCTCCTATAATTCACCCCTCCACTTT.

The table lists this clone with a count of one. The chain links TRBV9 to TRBJ1-2; 10 bases are shared with TRBD1. Germline CDR1 SGDLS, CDR2 YYNGEE. The CDR3 has 15 amino acids. J gave up 6 bases and V 0 bases, and 5 bases lay outside the gene matches. In DNA form, the CDR3 reads TGTGCCAGCAGCGTAGAAGACAGGGGGCGAGATGGCTACACCTTC. It specifies CASSVEDRGRDGYTF.

The chain uses TRBV5-6 and TRBJ2-7, with 10 bases identical to TRBD1. With V trimmed by 4 bases and J by 7 bases, 8 bases remained unmatched. The germline V gene has CDR1 SGHDT and CDR2 YYEEEE. CDR3 length: 14 amino acids. For the CDR3, the DNA is TGTGCCAGCAGCCGCCGGGACAGGGGCGTGGAGCAGTACTTC. This gives the protein CASSRRDRGVEQYF.

The chain combines TRBV28 with TRBJ2-1, with TRBD1 matching 9 bases. CDR1 is MDHEN and CDR2 is SYDVKM in the germline V gene. Unmatched junction bases numbered 7, after V lost 6 bases and J lost 4 bases. CDR3 size: 15 residues. This CDR3 reads CASSSTGTGYNEQFF. In DNA form, the CDR3 reads TGTGCCAGCAGCTCTACCGGGACAGGGTACAATGAGCAGTTCTTC.

This clone showed up just once. The CDR3 region is CASRLGLAKGTDTQYF. CDR3 coding DNA: TGTGCCAGCAGACTCGGACTAGCTAAGGGCACAGATACGCAGTATTTT. The chain links TRBV2 to TRBJ2-3, with 8 positions matching TRBD2. Germline V gene data show CDR1 as SNHLY and CDR2 as FYNNEI. V dropped 6 bases and J dropped 1; count of bases not matched to a gene: 9. This CDR3 region has 16 residues. Variable domain in full (rest from reference TRBV2 and TRBJ2-3): EPEVTQTPSHQVTQMGQEVILRCVPISNHLYFYWYRQILGQKVEFLVSFYNNEISEKSEIFDDQFSVERPDGSNFTLKIRSTKLEDSAMYFCASRLGLAKGTDTQYFGPGTRLTVL.

This rearrangement joins TRBV2 to TRBJ1-1; D is perhaps TRBD1 (6 bases). In germline, CDR1 is SNHLY, CDR2 FYNNEI. V was pared by 6 bases and J by 5 bases, with 19 bases between. This CDR3 is built from 15 residues. The CDR3: CASRSWGRGVTEAFF. CDR3 in DNA: TGTGCCAGCAGGTCTTGGGGCAGGGGAGTGACTGAAGCTTTCTTT.

As for this clone: The junction shows a germline mismatch at one end, possibly a read error. The chain couples TRBV7-7 to TRBJ1-3, with D tentatively TRBD1 (5 bases). CDR3 length: 15 amino acids. Germline CDR1 reads SSHAT; CDR2 reads FNYEAQ (reference sequence). The CDR3 here is CASSLGQGIGNTIYF. The CDR3 bases are TGTGCTAGCAGCTTAGGGCAGGGAATTGGAAACACCATATATTTT. The whole variable domain, remainder taken from reference TRBV7-7 and TRBJ1-3, is GAGVSQSPRYKVTKRGQDVTLRCDPISSHATLYWYQQALGQGPEFLTYFNYEAQPDKSGLPSDRFSAERPEGSISTLTIQRTEQRDSAMYRCASSLGQGIGNTIYFGEGSWLTVV.

The chain joins TRBV6-5 to TRBJ2-7; 7 nucleotides agree with TRBD2. Germline V lookup: CDR1 MNHEY, CDR2 SVGAGI. This CDR3 is built from 15 residues. Trimming took 5 bases from V and 5 from J; bases not matched to a gene: 12. CDR3: CASSTTWGGGNEQYF. Written as DNA, the CDR3 is TGTGCCAGCAGTACCACGTGGGGGGGAGGGAACGAGCAGTACTTC.

This chain links TRBV7-3 with TRBJ2-5, with D maybe TRBD2 (5 bases). The CDR3 has 14 residues. Germline CDR1 reads SGHTA; CDR2 reads FQGTGA. Trimming removed 5 bases from V and 3 bases from J, with 13 bases in between. CDR3 nucleotide sequence: TGTGCCAGCAGCCTATTCGGGGAAAAAGAGACCCAGTACTTC. Amino acids: CASSLFGEKETQYF.

The CDR3 here is CASRSDTGELFF. CDR3 coding DNA: TGTGCCAGCAGGTCCGACACCGGGGAGCTGTTTTTT. The J gene is TRBJ2-2, the V gene TRBV2; no clear D. V gave up 6 bases and J gave up 3 bases, with 5 bases separating them. The germline gives CDR1 SNHLY, CDR2 FYNNEI. The CDR3 totals 12 residues.

This clone was detected only once. This sequence joins TRBV6-1 and TRBJ1-6; 8 positions match TRBD1. This CDR3 has 16 residues. J lost 9 bases, V lost 4 bases, and 11 bases had no gene match. Germline values: CDR1 MNHNS, CDR2 SASEGT. The CDR3 DNA reads TGTGCCAGCAGTGCGCACAGGGGGGAGCGTACTTCACCCCTCCACTTT. Protein sequence: CASSAHRGERTSPLHF.

This chain uses TRBV5-1 with TRBJ2-3; 13 bases align to TRBD2. The V and J ends lost 4 bases and 2 bases, in that order; junction bases with no gene match: 10. The CDR3 is 18 amino acids. Germline CDR1 is SGHRS and CDR2 is YFSETQ. The CDR3 coding sequence is TGCGCCAGCAGCGGTCCGGGACTAGCGGGGTATCCCACAGATACGCAGTATTTT. The encoded protein is CASSGPGLAGYPTDTQYF.

The V call is TRBV2, the J call TRBJ2-1; 7 bases align to TRBD1. The V gene's germline CDR1 is SNHLY and CDR2 FYNNEI. Losses at the gene ends were 7 bases for V and 7 bases for J; bases not matched to a gene: 4. The CDR3 covers 12 residues. The CDR3 loop reads CASNQDRNEQFF. Here the CDR3 DNA reads TGTGCCAGCAATCAGGACAGGAATGAGCAGTTCTTC.

This clone has a single count. This chain links TRBV4-2 with TRBJ2-7; D unclear. Germline CDR1 reads LGHNA; CDR2 reads YNFKEQ. V lost 1 base to trimming and J lost 9 bases, with 13 bases between them. The CDR3 length is 13 residues. CDR3 protein: CASSQGYDSRQYF. The CDR3 coding sequence is TGTGCCAGCAGCCAAGGTTACGATTCCAGGCAGTACTTC.

J is TRBJ2-2 and V is TRBV18; no definite D call. The V gene's germline CDR1 is KGHSH and CDR2 LQKENI. The CDR3 is made up of 16 amino acids. The V end lost 6 bases, the J end lost 3 bases, and 17 bases lay between the germline ends. The CDR3, as DNA: TGTGCCAGCTCCTCTTTGGTTGTCACTCACACCGGGGAGCTGTTTTTT. Protein product: CASSSLVVTHTGELFF.

J is TRBJ1-2 and V is TRBV6-5, with TRBD1 matching over 9 bases. This CDR3 has 14 residues. The V gene's germline CDR1 is MNHEY and CDR2 SVGAGI. Trimming at V came to 7 bases and at J to 0 bases, leaving 3 bases not matched to a gene. The CDR3 spells CASNTGGANYGYTF. The CDR3 DNA sequence: TGTGCCAGCAATACAGGGGGCGCTAACTATGGCTACACCTTC.

This chain connects TRBV2 to TRBJ2-3; 13 positions agree with TRBD2. This CDR3 region has 14 residues. V lost 6 bases, J lost 3 bases, and 0 bases stayed unmatched. CDR1 and CDR2 (germline): SNHLY, FYNNEI. The CDR3, as DNA: TGTGCCAGCAGGGGACTAGCGGGGACAGATACGCAGTATTTT. Its protein is CASRGLAGTDTQYF.

The CDR3 DNA reads TGTGCCAGCAGCACACGACACTCCCCGGGGCAGCCCCAGCATTTT. As protein: CASSTRHSPGQPQHF. J is TRBJ1-5 and V is TRBV7-2; no reliable D call. The germline gives CDR1 SGHTA, CDR2 FQGNSA. The CDR3 spans 15 residues. The germline V and J ends were trimmed by 5 bases and 7 bases, with 18 bases remaining between them.

The chain carries TRBV7-2 and TRBJ1-2, with TRBD1 matching over 9 bases. CDR1 SGHTA and CDR2 FQGNSA come from the germline V gene. The length of the CDR3 is 14 residues. V was clipped by 3 bases and J by 8 bases; unmatched bases: 7. CDR3 amino acids: CASSFRQGGGGYTF. The CDR3 DNA reads as TGTGCCAGCAGCTTCCGACAGGGGGGAGGCGGCTACACCTTC.

CDR3 nucleotide sequence: TGTGCCATCAGTGATCCGGACAGGGGTAAAGAGACCCAGTACTTC. Residues: CAISDPDRGKETQYF. This chain joins TRBV10-3 and TRBJ2-5, with TRBD1 matching 9 bases. Trimming took 3 bases from V and 3 from J; bases not matched to a gene: 5. Germline CDR1 is ENHRY and CDR2 is SYGVKD. The CDR3 has 15 residues.

The chain joins TRBV5-1 to TRBJ1-1, with 12 bases that match TRBD1. Germline CDR1 reads SGHRS; CDR2 reads YFSETQ. After removal of 7 bases from V and 2 bases from J, the junction contained 6 bases not matched to a gene. The CDR3 runs 15 residues. CDR3 nucleotides: TGCGCCAGCCGATTTGGGACAGGGGGCAACACTGAAGCTTTCTTT. Translated: CASRFGTGGNTEAFF.

The gene calls are TRBV6-1 and TRBJ2-3; 11 bases are shared with TRBD2. J gave up 2 bases and V 4 bases, and 8 bases lay outside the gene matches. This CDR3 contains 17 residues. Germline CDR1 and CDR2: MNHNS and SASEGT. CDR3 DNA sequence: TGTGCCAGCAGTGGGGCTAGCGGGGGGCCCTTCACAGATACGCAGTATTTT. Translation gives CASSGASGGPFTDTQYF.